Listed below are T cell receptor beta chains from one sample, sequenced in a study of graft-versus-host responses after intestinal transplantation. These receptors have no known antigen. Using immunoSEQ multiplex PCR, the repertoire was profiled, and TCRdb retains in-frame clones only, with some absent. The sample includes around 99,000 clones, roughly 87% of them seen just once. Sequenced here: unstimulated CD4+ T cells sorted from spleen or lymph node cells, sampled before transplant. These receptors were taken from a human donor who was the organ donor for an intestinal transplant. The CDR3 runs from the conserved cysteine through the conserved F or W. A D gene is named only where the DNA matches it firmly. Clone size is not always given. Where it is, it says once, few, many or a class for expanded clones.

CASCKIQGSSSYNEQFF	TGTGCCAGCTGCAAAATTCAGGGGTCGAGCTCCTACAATGAGCAGTTCTTC	TRBJ2-1	TRBV11-3	NA	NA
CASSLSKGQPQHF	TGTGCCAGCAGCTTATCTAAAGGCCAGCCCCAGCATTTT	TRBJ1-5	TRBV7-2	NA	NA
CASRGELMNTEAFF	TGTGCCAGCAGGGGAGAGCTCATGAACACTGAAGCTTTCTTT	TRBJ1-1	TRBV6-6	NA	NA
CASSERQGLWNEQFF	TGTGCCAGCAGTGAAAGGCAGGGCCTGTGGAATGAGCAGTTCTTC	TRBJ2-1	TRBV2	NA	once
CASSPEVVGAKNIQYF	TGTGCCAGCAGCCCGGAGGTTGTAGGGGCCAAAAACATTCAGTACTTC	TRBJ2-4	TRBV4-2	NA	NA
CASNGGGRELFF	TGCGCCAGCAATGGGGGTGGCCGGGAGCTGTTTTTT	TRBJ2-2	TRBV4-1	NA	NA
CASSRNRGSNYGYTF	TGTGCCAGCAGTCGTAACAGGGGATCCAACTATGGCTACACCTTC	TRBJ1-2	TRBV6-6	TRBD1	NA
CASKGDQETQYF	TGTGCCAGCAAGGGGGACCAAGAGACCCAGTACTTC	TRBJ2-5	TRBV2	NA	NA
CASSEDLLGFGEQFF	TGTGCCAGCAGTGAAGATCTTTTGGGGTTTGGTGAGCAGTTCTTC	TRBJ2-1	TRBV2	NA	few
CASSQGLAGGYEQYF	TGTGCCAGCAGCCAAGGACTAGCGGGAGGGTACGAGCAGTACTTC	TRBJ2-7	TRBV4-2	TRBD2	NA
CAWRGDPGTEAFF	TGTGCCTGGAGAGGAGATCCGGGGACTGAAGCTTTCTTT	TRBJ1-1	TRBV30	NA	NA
CASSPQGAGRSYEQYF	TGTGCCAGCAGCCCCCAAGGGGCAGGTCGATCCTACGAGCAGTACTTC	TRBJ2-7	TRBV28	NA	NA
CASTPGVYTGELFF	TGTGCCAGTACCCCTGGGGTCTACACCGGGGAGCTGTTTTTT	TRBJ2-2	TRBV19	NA	NA
CASSFTKGTSGSGTYNEQFF	TGTGCCAGCAGCTTTACCAAAGGGACTAGCGGGAGCGGAACCTACAATGAGCAGTTCTTC	TRBJ2-1	TRBV7-8	TRBD2	NA
CASSPQREFYEQYF	TGTGCCAGCTCACCACAGAGGGAATTCTACGAGCAGTACTTC	TRBJ2-7	TRBV18	NA	NA
CSGGRGNTGELFF	TGCAGCGGGGGGCGGGGAAACACCGGGGAGCTGTTTTTT	TRBJ2-2	TRBV29-1	NA	few
CAIRGTTDQPQHF	TGTGCCATCCGCGGGACAACCGATCAGCCCCAGCATTTT	TRBJ1-5	TRBV10-3	NA	NA
CASSPDSVSNQPQHF	TGTGCCAGCAGCCCCGACAGCGTTAGCAATCAGCCCCAGCATTTT	TRBJ1-5	TRBV2	NA	NA
CASSPYLKTYEQYF	TGTGCCAGCAGCCCATACTTGAAAACCTACGAGCAGTACTTC	TRBJ2-7	TRBV7-2	NA	NA
CASSLGQGGRNIQYF	TGTGCCAGCAGCTTAGGTCAAGGGGGGAGGAACATTCAGTACTTC	TRBJ2-4	TRBV11-3	NA	NA
CASSAVRTGFQETQYF	TGTGCCAGCTCAGCGGTACGGACAGGGTTCCAAGAGACCCAGTACTTC	TRBJ2-5	TRBV25-1	TRBD1	once
CASSQETGVGSPLHF	TGTGCCAGCAGCCAAGAAACAGGGGTGGGTTCACCCCTCCACTTT	TRBJ1-6	TRBV4-2	TRBD1	NA
CASSLTPGQGSREQYF	TGCGCCAGCAGCCTAACCCCGGGACAGGGATCACGCGAGCAGTACTTC	TRBJ2-7	TRBV5-1	TRBD1	NA
CASSHEGPLHF	TGTGCCAGCAGCCACGAGGGACCCCTCCACTTT	TRBJ1-6	TRBV6-5	NA	NA
CASKGPRTTYNEQFF	TGTGCCAGCAAAGGTCCCCGGACCACCTACAATGAGCAGTTCTTC	TRBJ2-1	TRBV6-5	NA	NA
CASSPVDGYTEAFF	TGTGCCAGCAGCCCCGTTGATGGGTACACTGAAGCTTTCTTT	TRBJ1-1	TRBV11-2	NA	NA
CASSLIGQSYGYTF	TGTGCCAGTAGCCTCATCGGACAGTCGTATGGCTACACCTTC	TRBJ1-2	TRBV19	NA	NA
CASSLAREYEQYF	TGCGCCAGCAGCCTGGCCAGGGAGTACGAGCAGTACTTC	TRBJ2-7	TRBV4-1	NA	NA